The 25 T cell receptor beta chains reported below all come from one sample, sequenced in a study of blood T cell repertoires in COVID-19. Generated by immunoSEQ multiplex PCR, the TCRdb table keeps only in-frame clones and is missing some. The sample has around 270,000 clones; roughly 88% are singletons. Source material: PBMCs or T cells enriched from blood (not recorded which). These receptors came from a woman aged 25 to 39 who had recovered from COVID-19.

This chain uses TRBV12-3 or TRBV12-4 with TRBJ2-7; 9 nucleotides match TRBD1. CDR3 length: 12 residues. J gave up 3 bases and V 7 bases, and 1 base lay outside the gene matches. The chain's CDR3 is CASMGQGYEQYF. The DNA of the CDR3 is TGTGCCAGCATGGGACAGGGCTACGAGCAGTACTTC.

The CDR3 is CAISESWTSGKEQFF. In DNA form, the CDR3 reads TGTGCCATCAGTGAGTCGTGGACTAGCGGGAAAGAGCAGTTCTTC. The chain recombines TRBV10-3 with TRBJ2-1; 12 bases are a match to TRBD2. The CDR3 has 15 amino acids. With V trimmed by 0 bases and J by 10 bases, 4 bases remained unmatched. Germline V gene sequence: CDR1 ENHRY, CDR2 SYGVKD.

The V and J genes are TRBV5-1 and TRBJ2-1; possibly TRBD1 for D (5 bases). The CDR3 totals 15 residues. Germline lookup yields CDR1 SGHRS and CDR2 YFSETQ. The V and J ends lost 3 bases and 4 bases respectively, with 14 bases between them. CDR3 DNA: TGCGCCAGCAGCTCTGGGGCACGCACATACAATGAGCAGTTCTTC. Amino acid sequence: CASSSGARTYNEQFF.

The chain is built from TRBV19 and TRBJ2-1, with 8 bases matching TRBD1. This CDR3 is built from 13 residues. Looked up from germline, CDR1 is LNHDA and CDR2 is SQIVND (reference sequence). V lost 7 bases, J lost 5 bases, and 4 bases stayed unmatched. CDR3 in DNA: TGTGCCAGTAAAGGACAGGGCCACAATGAGCAGTTCTTC. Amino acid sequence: CASKGQGHNEQFF.

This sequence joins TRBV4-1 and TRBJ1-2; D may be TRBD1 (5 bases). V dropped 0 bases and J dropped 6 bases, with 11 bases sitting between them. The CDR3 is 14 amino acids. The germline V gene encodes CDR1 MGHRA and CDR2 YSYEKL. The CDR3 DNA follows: TGCGCCAGCAGCCAAGATTCCAGGGAAGATGGCTACACCTTC. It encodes CASSQDSREDGYTF.

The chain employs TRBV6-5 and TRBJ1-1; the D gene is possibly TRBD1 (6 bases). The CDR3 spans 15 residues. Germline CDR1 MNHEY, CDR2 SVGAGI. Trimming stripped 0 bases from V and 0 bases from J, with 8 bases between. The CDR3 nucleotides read TGTGCCAGCAGTTACTCCGGACAGCTGAACACTGAAGCTTTCTTT. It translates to CASSYSGQLNTEAFF.

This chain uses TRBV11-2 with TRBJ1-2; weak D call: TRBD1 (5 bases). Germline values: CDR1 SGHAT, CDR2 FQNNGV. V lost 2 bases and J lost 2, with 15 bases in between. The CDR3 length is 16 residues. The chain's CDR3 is CASSLSHSAGNYGYTF. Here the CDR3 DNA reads TGTGCCAGCAGCTTATCACACAGTGCAGGGAACTATGGCTACACCTTC.

CDR3 sequence: CASSFRTYEQYF. CDR3 DNA: TGTGCCAGCAGCTTCCGGACTTACGAGCAGTACTTC. The J gene is TRBJ2-7, the V gene TRBV5-4; the D gene is possibly TRBD2 (5 bases). Trimming took 2 bases from V and 4 from J, leaving 7 bases between them. Germline lookup yields CDR1 SGHNT and CDR2 YYREEE (reference sequence). This CDR3 spans 12 amino acids. Based on the CDR3 plus reference TRBV5-4 and TRBJ2-7, the full variable domain is ETGVTQSPTHLIKTRGQQVTLRCSSQSGHNTVSWYQQALGQGPQFIFQYYREEENGRGNFPPRFSGLQFPNYSSELNVNALELDDSALYLCASSFRTYEQYFGPGTRLTVT.

The CDR3 region has the DNA TGTGCCACCAGTGACCCGGGACAGGGGGACACTGAAGCTTTCTTT. This sequence encodes CATSDPGQGDTEAFF. V gene TRBV24-1 combines with J gene TRBJ1-1; TRBD1 agrees at 11 bases. The CDR3 totals 15 residues. Germline trimming cut 4 bases from V and 3 bases from J; bases unmatched to any gene: 3. Germline lookup yields CDR1 KGHDR and CDR2 SFDVKD.

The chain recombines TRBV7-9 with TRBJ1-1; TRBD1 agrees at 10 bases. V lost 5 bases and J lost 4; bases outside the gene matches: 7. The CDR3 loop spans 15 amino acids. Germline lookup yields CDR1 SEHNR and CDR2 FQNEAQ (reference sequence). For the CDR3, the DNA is TGTGCCAGCAGCCGCCCGGGACAGGGGAGCACTGAAGCTTTCTTT. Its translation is CASSRPGQGSTEAFF.

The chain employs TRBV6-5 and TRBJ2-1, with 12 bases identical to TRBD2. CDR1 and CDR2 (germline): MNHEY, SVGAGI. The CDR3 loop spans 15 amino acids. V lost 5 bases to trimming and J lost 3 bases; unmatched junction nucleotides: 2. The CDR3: CASSRLAGDYNEQFF. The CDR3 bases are TGTGCCAGCAGTAGACTAGCGGGAGACTACAATGAGCAGTTCTTC.

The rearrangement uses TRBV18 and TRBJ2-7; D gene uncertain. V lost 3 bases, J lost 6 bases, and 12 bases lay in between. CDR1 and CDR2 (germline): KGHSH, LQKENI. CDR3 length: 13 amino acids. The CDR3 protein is CASSPLEVGEQYF. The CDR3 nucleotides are TGTGCCAGCTCACCTCTTGAGGTGGGCGAGCAGTACTTC.

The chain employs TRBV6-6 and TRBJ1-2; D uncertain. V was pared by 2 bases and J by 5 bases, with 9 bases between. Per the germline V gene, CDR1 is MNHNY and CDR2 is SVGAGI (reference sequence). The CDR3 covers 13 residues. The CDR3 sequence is CASSYGSEYGYTF. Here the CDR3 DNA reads TGTGCCAGCAGTTACGGGAGTGAGTATGGCTACACCTTC.

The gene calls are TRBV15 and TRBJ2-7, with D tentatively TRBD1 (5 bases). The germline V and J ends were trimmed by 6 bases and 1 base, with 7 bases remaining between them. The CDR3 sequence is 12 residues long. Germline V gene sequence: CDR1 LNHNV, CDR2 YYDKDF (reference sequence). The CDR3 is CATRGDSYEQYF. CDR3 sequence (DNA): TGTGCCACCAGAGGGGATTCCTACGAGCAGTACTTC.

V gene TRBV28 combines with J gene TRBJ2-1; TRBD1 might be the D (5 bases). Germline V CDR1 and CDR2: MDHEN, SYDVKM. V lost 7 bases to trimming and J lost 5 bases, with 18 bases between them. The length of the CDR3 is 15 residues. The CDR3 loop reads CASTLADDRDNEQFF. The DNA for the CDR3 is TGTGCCAGCACCCTTGCGGACGACAGAGACAATGAGCAGTTCTTC.

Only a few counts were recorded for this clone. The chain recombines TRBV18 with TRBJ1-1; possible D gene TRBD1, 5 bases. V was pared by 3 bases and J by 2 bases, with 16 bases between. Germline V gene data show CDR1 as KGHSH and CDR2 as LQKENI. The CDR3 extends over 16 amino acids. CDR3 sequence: CASSPGTSGGNTEAFF. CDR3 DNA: TGTGCCAGCTCACCCGGGACCTCGGGGGGTAACACTGAAGCTTTCTTT.

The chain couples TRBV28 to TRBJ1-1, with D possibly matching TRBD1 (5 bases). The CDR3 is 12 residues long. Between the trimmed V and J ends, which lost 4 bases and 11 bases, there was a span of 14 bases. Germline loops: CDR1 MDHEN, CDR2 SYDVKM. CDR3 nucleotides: TGTGCCAGCAGTTATACGACAGATCGGGCTTTCTTT. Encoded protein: CASSYTTDRAFF. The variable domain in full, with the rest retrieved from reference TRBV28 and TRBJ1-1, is DVKVTQSSRYLVKRTGEKVFLECVQDMDHENMFWYRQDPGLGLRLIYFSYDVKMKEKGDIPEGYSVSREKKERFSLILESASTNQTSMYLCASSYTTDRAFFGQGTRLTVV.

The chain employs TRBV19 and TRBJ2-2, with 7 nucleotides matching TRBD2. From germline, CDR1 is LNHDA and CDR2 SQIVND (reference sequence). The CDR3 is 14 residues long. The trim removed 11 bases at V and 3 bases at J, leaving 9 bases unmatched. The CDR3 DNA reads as TGTGCCGCCAAGGGAGGGGTCTACACCGGGGAGCTGTTTTTT. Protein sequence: CAAKGGVYTGELFF.

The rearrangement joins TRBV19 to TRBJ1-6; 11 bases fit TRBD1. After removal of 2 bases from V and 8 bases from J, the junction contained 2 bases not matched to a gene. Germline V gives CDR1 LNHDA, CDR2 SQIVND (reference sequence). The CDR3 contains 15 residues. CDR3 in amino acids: CASSILGQGDSPLHF. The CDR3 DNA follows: TGTGCCAGTAGTATACTGGGACAGGGGGATTCACCCCTCCACTTT.

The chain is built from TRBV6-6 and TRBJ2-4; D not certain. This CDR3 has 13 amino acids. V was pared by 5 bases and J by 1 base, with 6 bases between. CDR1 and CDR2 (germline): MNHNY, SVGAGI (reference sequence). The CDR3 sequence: CASSISAKNIQYF. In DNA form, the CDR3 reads TGTGCCAGCAGTATATCGGCCAAAAACATTCAGTACTTC.

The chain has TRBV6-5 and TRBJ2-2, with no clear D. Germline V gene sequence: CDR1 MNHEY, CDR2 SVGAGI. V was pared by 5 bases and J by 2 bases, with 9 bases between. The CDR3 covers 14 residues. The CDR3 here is CASSITANTGELFF. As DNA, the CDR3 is TGTGCCAGCAGTATAACAGCAAACACCGGGGAGCTGTTTTTT.

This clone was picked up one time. The CDR3 nucleotides read TGTGCCAGCAGCCCCATTAACGGACAGGTACCCCAGCATTTT. Protein sequence: CASSPINGQVPQHF. The chain is built from TRBV7-9 and TRBJ1-5; TRBD1 matches at 7 bases. The V gene's germline CDR1 is SEHNR and CDR2 FQNEAQ (reference sequence). Unmatched junction bases numbered 11, after V lost 5 bases and J lost 10 bases. This CDR3 region has 14 residues.

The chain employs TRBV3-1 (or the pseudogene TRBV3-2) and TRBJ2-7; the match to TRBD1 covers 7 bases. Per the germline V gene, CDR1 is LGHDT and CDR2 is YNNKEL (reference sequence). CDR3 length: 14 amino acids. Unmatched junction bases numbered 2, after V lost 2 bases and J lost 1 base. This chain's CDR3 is CASSQWDRSYEQYF. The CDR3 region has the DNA TGTGCCAGCAGCCAATGGGACAGATCCTACGAGCAGTACTTC.

The CDR3 region has the DNA TGTGCCAGCAGCATGACAGGGACGAACACTGAAGCTTTCTTT. It yields the protein CASSMTGTNTEAFF. The chain employs TRBV7-9 and TRBJ1-1; TRBD1 matches 7 bases. V was pared by 5 bases and J by 1 base, with 4 bases of the junction left unmatched. CDR1 SEHNR and CDR2 FQNEAQ come from the germline V gene (reference sequence). The CDR3 extends over 14 amino acids.

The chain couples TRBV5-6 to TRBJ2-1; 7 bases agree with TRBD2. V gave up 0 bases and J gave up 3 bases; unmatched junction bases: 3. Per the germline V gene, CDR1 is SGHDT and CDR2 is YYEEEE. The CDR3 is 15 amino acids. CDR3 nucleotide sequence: TGTGCCAGCAGCTTGGCGCGGGAGCGCTACAATGAGCAGTTCTTC. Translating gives CASSLARERYNEQFF. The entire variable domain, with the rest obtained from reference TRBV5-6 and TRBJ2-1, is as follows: DAGVTQSPTHLIKTRGQQVTLRCSPKSGHDTVSWYQQALGQGPQFIFQYYEEEERQRGNFPDRFSGHQFPNYSSELNVNALLLGDSALYLCASSLARERYNEQFFGPGTRLTVL.